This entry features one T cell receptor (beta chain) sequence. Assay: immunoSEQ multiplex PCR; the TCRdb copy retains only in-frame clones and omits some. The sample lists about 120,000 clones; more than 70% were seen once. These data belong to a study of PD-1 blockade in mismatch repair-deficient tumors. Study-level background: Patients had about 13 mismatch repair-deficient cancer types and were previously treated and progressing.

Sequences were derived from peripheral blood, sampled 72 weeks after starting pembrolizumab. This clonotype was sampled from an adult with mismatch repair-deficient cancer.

The CDR3 sequence is CASSDRTMGEEHTDTQYF. CDR3 coding DNA: TGTGCCAGCAGCGATCGAACAATGGGCGAGGAACACACAGATACGCAGTATTTT. The V gene is TRBV9, the J gene TRBJ2-3; D is ambiguous. V was clipped by 3 bases and J by 2 bases, with 22 bases between them. Germline V gene lookup returns CDR1 SGDLS and CDR2 YYNGEE. This CDR3 comprises 18 residues.